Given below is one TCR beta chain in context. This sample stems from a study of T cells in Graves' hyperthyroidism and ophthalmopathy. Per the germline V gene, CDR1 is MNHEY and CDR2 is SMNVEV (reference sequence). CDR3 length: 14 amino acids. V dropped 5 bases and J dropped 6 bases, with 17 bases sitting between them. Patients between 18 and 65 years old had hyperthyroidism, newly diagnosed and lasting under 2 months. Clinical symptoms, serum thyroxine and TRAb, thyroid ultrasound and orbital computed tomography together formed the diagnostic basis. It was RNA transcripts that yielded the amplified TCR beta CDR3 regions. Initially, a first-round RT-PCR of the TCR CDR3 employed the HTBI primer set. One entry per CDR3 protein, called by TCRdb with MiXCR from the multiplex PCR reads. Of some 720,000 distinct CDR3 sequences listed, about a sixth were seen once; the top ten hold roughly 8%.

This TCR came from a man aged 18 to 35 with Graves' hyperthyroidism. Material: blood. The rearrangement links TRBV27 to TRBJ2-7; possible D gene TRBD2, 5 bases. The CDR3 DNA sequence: TGTGCCAGCAGTCGACTCCTCCTTGAGGGCGAGCAGTACTTC. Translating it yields CASSRLLLEGEQYF.